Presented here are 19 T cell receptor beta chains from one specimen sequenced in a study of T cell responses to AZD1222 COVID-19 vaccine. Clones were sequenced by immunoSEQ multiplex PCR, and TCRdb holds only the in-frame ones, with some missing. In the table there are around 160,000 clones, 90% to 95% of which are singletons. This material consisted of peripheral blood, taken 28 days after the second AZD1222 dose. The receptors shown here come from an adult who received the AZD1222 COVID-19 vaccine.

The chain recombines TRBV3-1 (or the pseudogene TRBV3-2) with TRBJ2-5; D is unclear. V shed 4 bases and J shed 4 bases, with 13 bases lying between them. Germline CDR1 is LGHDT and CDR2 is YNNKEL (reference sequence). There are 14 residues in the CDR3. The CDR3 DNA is TGTGCCAGCAGCCTAGGTGGTGAAGGAGAGACCCAGTACTTC. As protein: CASSLGGEGETQYF.

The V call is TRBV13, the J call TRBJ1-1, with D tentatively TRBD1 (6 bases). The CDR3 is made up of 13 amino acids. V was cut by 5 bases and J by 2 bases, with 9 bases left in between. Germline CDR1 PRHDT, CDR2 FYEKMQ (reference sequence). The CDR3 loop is CASSPRGNTEAFF. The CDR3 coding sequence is TGTGCCAGCAGCCCCAGGGGCAACACTGAAGCTTTCTTT.

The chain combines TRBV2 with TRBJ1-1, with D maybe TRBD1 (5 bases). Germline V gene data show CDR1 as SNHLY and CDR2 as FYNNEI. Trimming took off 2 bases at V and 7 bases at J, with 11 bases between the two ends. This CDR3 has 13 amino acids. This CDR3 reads CASSERERGEAFF. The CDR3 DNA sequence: TGTGCCAGCAGTGAAAGGGAGAGGGGTGAAGCTTTCTTT.

The CDR3 region has the DNA TGTGCCAGCTCACCACAGGCCCGGACTAGCGCCCGCACAGATACGCAGTATTTT. Amino acid sequence: CASSPQARTSARTDTQYF. This rearrangement joins TRBV18 to TRBJ2-3; 9 positions agree with TRBD2. J was trimmed by 1 base and V by 1 base; bases with no gene match: 9. The CDR3 is 18 amino acids. The germline V gene encodes CDR1 KGHSH and CDR2 LQKENI.

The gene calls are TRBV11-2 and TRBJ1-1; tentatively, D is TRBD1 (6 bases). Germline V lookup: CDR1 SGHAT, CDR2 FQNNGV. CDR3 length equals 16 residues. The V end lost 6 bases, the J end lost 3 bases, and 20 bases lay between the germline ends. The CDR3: CASSPWDQGYYTEAFF. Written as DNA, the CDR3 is TGTGCCAGCAGTCCTTGGGACCAGGGGTATTACACTGAAGCTTTCTTT.

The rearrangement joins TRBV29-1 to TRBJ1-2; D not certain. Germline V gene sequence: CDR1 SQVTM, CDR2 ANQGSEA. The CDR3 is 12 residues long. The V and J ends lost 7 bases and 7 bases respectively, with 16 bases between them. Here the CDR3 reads CSALRRDPGYTF. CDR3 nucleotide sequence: TGCAGCGCCCTAAGGCGAGATCCTGGCTACACCTTC.

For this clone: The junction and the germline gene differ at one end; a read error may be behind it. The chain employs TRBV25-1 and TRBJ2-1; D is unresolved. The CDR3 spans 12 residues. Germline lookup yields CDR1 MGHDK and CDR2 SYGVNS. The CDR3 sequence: CASSTTYNGQFF. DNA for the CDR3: TGTGCCAGCAGTACAACCTACAATGGGCAGTTCTTC.

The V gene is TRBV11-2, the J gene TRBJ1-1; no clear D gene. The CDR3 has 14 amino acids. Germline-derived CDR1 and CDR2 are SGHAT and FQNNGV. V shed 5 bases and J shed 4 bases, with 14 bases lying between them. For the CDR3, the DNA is TGTGCCAGCAGCACTCCCACTATTGTCACTGAAGCTTTCTTT. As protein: CASSTPTIVTEAFF.

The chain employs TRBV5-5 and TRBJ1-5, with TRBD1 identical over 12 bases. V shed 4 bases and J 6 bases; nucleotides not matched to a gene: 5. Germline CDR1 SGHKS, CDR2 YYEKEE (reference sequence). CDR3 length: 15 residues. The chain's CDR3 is CASSPGQGAGQPQHF. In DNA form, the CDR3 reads TGTGCCAGCAGCCCGGGACAGGGGGCCGGTCAGCCCCAGCATTTT. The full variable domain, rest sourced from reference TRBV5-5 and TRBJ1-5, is DAGVTQSPTHLIKTRGQQVTLRCSPISGHKSVSWYQQVLGQGPQFIFQYYEKEERGRGNFPDRFSARQFPNYSSELNVNALLLGDSALYLCASSPGQGAGQPQHFGDGTRLSIL.

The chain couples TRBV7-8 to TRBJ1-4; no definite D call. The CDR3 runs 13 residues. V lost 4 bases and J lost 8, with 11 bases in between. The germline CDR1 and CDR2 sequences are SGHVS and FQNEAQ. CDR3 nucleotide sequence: TGTGCCAGCAGCTATCGGGGTTTCGAAAAACTGTTTTTT. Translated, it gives CASSYRGFEKLFF.

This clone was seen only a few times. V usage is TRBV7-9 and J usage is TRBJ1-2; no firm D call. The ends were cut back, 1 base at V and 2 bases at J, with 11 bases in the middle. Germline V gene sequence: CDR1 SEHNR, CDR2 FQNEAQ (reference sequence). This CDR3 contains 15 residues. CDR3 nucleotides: TGTGCCAGCAGCTTAGTTGGAGCCAAGAACTATGGCTACACCTTC. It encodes CASSLVGAKNYGYTF.

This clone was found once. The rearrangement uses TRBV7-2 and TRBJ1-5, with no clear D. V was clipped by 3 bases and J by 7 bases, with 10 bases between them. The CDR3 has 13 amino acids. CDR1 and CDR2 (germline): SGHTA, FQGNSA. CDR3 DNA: TGTGCCAGCAGCTTCACAAACGGACAGCCCCAGCATTTT. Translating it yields CASSFTNGQPQHF.

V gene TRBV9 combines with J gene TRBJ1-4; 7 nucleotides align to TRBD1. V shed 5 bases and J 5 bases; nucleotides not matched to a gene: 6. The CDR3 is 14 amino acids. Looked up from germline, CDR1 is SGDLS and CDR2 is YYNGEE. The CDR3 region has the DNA TGTGCCAGCAGTTCCGGGACAGACAATGAAAAACTGTTTTTT. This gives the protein CASSSGTDNEKLFF. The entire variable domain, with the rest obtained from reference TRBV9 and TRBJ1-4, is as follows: DSGVTQTPKHLITATGQRVTLRCSPRSGDLSVYWYQQSLDQGLQFLIQYYNGEERAKGNILERFSAQQFPDLHSELNLSSLELGDSALYFCASSSGTDNEKLFFGSGTQLSVL.

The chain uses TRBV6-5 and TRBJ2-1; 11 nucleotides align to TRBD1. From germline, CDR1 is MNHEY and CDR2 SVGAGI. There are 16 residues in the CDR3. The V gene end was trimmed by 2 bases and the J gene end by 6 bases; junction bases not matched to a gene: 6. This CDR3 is CASSYASGTGGNEQFF. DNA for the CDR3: TGTGCCAGCAGTTACGCCTCCGGGACAGGGGGCAATGAGCAGTTCTTC.

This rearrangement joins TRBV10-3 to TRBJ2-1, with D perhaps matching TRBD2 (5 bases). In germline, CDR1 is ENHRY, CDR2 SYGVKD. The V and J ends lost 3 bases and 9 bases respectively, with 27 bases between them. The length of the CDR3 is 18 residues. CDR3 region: CAISEQNGLAPRGGEQFF. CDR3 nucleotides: TGTGCCATCAGTGAACAGAATGGGCTAGCCCCCCGAGGTGGTGAGCAGTTCTTC.

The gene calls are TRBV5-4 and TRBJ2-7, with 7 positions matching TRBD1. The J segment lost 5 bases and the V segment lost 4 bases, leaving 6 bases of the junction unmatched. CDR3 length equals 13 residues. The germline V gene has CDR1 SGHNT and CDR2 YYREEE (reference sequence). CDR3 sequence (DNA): TGTGCCAGCAGCCCTGACAGGGCCCACGAGCAGTACTTC. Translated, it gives CASSPDRAHEQYF.

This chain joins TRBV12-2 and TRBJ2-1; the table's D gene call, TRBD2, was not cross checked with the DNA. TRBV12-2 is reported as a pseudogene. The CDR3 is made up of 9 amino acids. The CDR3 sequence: CARFDEQFF. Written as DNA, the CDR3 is TGTGCAAGGTTCGATGAGCAGTTCTTC.

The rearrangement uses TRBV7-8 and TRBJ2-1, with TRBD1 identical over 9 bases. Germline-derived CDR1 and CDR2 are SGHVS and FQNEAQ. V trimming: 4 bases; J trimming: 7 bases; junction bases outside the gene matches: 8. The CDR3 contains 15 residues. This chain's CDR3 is CASSSTGTGYNEQFF. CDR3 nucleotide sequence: TGTGCCAGCAGCTCTACCGGGACAGGGTATAATGAGCAGTTCTTC.

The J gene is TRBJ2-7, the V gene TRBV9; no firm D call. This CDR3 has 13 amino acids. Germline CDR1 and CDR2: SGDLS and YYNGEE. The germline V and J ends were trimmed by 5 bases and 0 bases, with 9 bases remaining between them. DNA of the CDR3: TGTGCCAGCAGTGACGTTGGCTCCTACGAGCAGTACTTC. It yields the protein CASSDVGSYEQYF.